A single T cell receptor beta chain is shown here with its context. Its antigen is as yet unknown. Researchers ran the PCR with 60 Vbeta and 13 Jbeta primers. Clones were read by immunoSEQ multiplex PCR, and TCRdb kept only the in-frame ones, dropping some. The data show 130,000 to 150,000 clones, around 82% seen once. Germline V gene data show CDR1 as MNHEY and CDR2 as SVGAGI. The CDR3 is made up of 15 amino acids. V was clipped by 3 bases and J by 0 bases, with 9 bases between them. The data are from a study of cytomegalovirus exposure and HLA in healthy donors. Broader study findings: Earlier analysis found most TCR beta V segments productive about 90% or about 30% of the time. A highly shared variant cluster was judged a likely technical artifact.

This receptor was identified in a female donor in good health and CMV-seronegative. The V and J genes are TRBV6-5 and TRBJ2-1, with D possibly being TRBD2 (6 bases). Specimen: PBMCs. The CDR3 DNA reads TGTGCCAGCAGTTATAGCGGCCGCTCCTACAATGAGCAGTTCTTC. Its protein product is CASSYSGRSYNEQFF.